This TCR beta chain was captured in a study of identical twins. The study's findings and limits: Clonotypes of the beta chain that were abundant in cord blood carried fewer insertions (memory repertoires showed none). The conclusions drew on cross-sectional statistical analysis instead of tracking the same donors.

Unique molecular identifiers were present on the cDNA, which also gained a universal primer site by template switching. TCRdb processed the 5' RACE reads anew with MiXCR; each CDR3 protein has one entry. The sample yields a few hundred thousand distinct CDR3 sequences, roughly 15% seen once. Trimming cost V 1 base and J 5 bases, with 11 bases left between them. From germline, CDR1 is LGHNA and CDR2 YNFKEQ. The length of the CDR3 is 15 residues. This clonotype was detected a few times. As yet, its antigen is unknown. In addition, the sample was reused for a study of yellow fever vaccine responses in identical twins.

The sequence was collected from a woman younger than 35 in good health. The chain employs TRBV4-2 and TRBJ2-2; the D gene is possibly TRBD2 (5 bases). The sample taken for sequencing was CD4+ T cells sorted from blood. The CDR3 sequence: CASSQVAPGTGELFF. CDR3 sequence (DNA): TGTGCCAGCAGCCAAGTAGCGCCGGGAACCGGGGAGCTGTTTTTT.